This T cell receptor (beta chain) was identified in a study of graft-versus-host responses after intestinal transplantation. Here immunoSEQ multiplex PCR was the method, and the copy in TCRdb shows in-frame clones only, minus some. The sample holds over 100,000 clones; 95% are singletons and the top ten take 2.5% to 3.5%. As for this clone: As yet, its antigen is unknown.

The CDR3 is 13 residues long. The V and J ends lost 9 bases and 0 bases respectively, with 10 bases between them. Germline CDR1 is MDHEN and CDR2 is SYDVKM. The rearrangement joins TRBV28 to TRBJ2-3; tentatively, D is TRBD2 (5 bases). This sequence originates from a human donor who received an intestinal transplant. Sequencing used unstimulated CD8+ T cells sorted from spleen or lymph node cells, obtained before intestinal transplant. For the CDR3, the DNA is TGTGCCAGTTTGAGGGAGAGCACAGATACGCAGTATTTT. This sequence encodes CASLRESTDTQYF.